These 25 T cell receptor beta chains share one sample of origin, sequenced in a study of CD4+ T cells in melanoma. Sequencing used immunoSEQ multiplex PCR; TCRdb keeps in-frame clones, though not all of them. This table holds 50,000 to 60,000 clones, almost 70% found once. The sample was tumor tissue. The receptors stem from a human donor with melanoma.

This clone was counted ten times or more. The gene calls are TRBV27 and TRBJ2-7; D might be TRBD1 (6 bases). Looked up from germline, CDR1 is MNHEY and CDR2 is SMNVEV (reference sequence). CDR3 length: 13 residues. The V and J ends lost 6 bases and 2 bases respectively, with 11 bases between them. CDR3 nucleotides: TGTGCCAGCAGCCCACAGGGACCCTACGAGCAGTACTTC. Translating it yields CASSPQGPYEQYF.

The V gene is TRBV7-2, the J gene TRBJ1-1, with D hard to call. The CDR3 contains 15 residues. V gave up 2 bases and J gave up 0 bases, with 10 bases separating them. Germline values: CDR1 SGHTA, CDR2 FQGNSA. For the CDR3, the DNA is TGTGCCAGCAGCTTATACAGAAGAATGAACACTGAAGCTTTCTTT. Amino acid sequence: CASSLYRRMNTEAFF.

The V and J genes are TRBV7-9 and TRBJ1-1; 8 nucleotides match TRBD1. The CDR3 extends over 14 amino acids. The ends lost 3 bases at V and 5 bases at J; junction bases unmatched: 5. CDR1 and CDR2 from the germline V gene are SEHNR and FQNEAQ (reference sequence). Here the CDR3 reads CASSLDRVGTEAFF. The CDR3 DNA is TGTGCCAGCAGCTTGGACAGGGTTGGAACTGAAGCTTTCTTT.

This clone showed up just once. V is TRBV30 and J is TRBJ2-1; D gene uncertain. CDR1 and CDR2 (germline): GTSNPN, SVGIG (reference sequence). This CDR3 comprises 14 residues. Trimming removed 7 bases at V and 2 bases at J, with 15 bases between. The CDR3: CALVLYKTYNEQFF. The CDR3 DNA reads TGTGCCTTGGTTCTCTACAAGACCTACAATGAGCAGTTCTTC.

Here the CDR3 reads CASSASGGWDEQFF. CDR3 in DNA: TGTGCCAGCAGTGCTAGCGGGGGGTGGGATGAGCAGTTCTTC. The chain couples TRBV6-1 to TRBJ2-1, with 11 bases matching TRBD2. Germline CDR1 is MNHNS and CDR2 is SASEGT. The CDR3 length is 14 residues. V dropped 4 bases and J dropped 8; count of bases not matched to a gene: 4.

V gene TRBV2 combines with J gene TRBJ2-7, with 10 bases aligning to TRBD1. Looked up from germline, CDR1 is SNHLY and CDR2 is FYNNEI. This CDR3 contains 14 residues. Germline trimming cut 2 bases from V and 4 bases from J; bases unmatched to any gene: 2. This CDR3 reads CASSESGQGYEQYF. DNA for the CDR3: TGTGCCAGCAGTGAATCGGGACAGGGGTACGAGCAGTACTTC.

The V call is TRBV19, the J call TRBJ2-1; D call uncertain. Deletions cut 5 bases from V and 0 bases from J, with 8 bases between. Germline V gene sequence: CDR1 LNHDA, CDR2 SQIVND (reference sequence). This CDR3 has 14 amino acids. CDR3 sequence reads: CASSYPSSYNEQFF. CDR3 nucleotide sequence: TGTGCCAGTAGTTACCCCAGCTCCTACAATGAGCAGTTCTTC.

The chain joins TRBV27 to TRBJ2-5; no reliable D call. The CDR3 is 15 residues long. Per germline, CDR1 MNHEY and CDR2 SMNVEV (reference sequence). V dropped 3 bases and J dropped 4 bases, with 15 bases sitting between them. The CDR3 reads CASSLLADTRETQYF. The CDR3 bases are TGTGCCAGCAGTTTGCTGGCAGACACCCGAGAGACCCAGTACTTC.

V and J are TRBV18 and TRBJ1-1; D gene ambiguous. Germline CDR1 and CDR2: KGHSH and LQKENI. V was clipped by 5 bases and J by 2 bases, with 9 bases between them. CDR3 length equals 13 residues. CDR3 loop: CASSKGLNTEAFF. As DNA, the CDR3 is TGTGCCAGCTCAAAAGGGCTTAACACTGAAGCTTTCTTT.

This clone has at least ten counts. The chain recombines TRBV15 with TRBJ2-5, with TRBD2 matching 12 bases. Germline values: CDR1 LNHNV, CDR2 YYDKDF (reference sequence). V lost 4 bases, J lost 1 base, and 7 bases stayed unmatched. The CDR3 has 17 residues. The CDR3 DNA follows: TGTGCCACCAGCAATCGAGGACTAGCGGGGCGCCAAGAGACCCAGTACTTC. Residues: CATSNRGLAGRQETQYF.

The chain carries TRBV28 and TRBJ2-1; 9 bases are a match to TRBD1. This CDR3 has 15 residues. Germline loops: CDR1 MDHEN, CDR2 SYDVKM. V gave up 6 bases and J gave up 3 bases; unmatched junction bases: 6. CDR3 bases: TGTGCCAGCAGAAACCGGGACAGGGACTACAATGAGCAGTTCTTC. Its protein product is CASRNRDRDYNEQFF. Drawing the rest from reference TRBV28 and TRBJ2-1, the complete variable domain is DVKVTQSSRYLVKRTGEKVFLECVQDMDHENMFWYRQDPGLGLRLIYFSYDVKMKEKGDIPEGYSVSREKKERFSLILESASTNQTSMYLCASRNRDRDYNEQFFGPGTRLTVL.

This chain joins TRBV6-6 and TRBJ1-2; D remains ambiguous. Germline V gives CDR1 MNHNY, CDR2 SVGAGI (reference sequence). The V gene lost 2 bases and the J gene lost 4 bases, with 8 bases spanning the gap. The CDR3 covers 13 residues. The CDR3 coding sequence is TGTGCCAGCAGTTACAGCAGATCCTATGGCTACACCTTC. This sequence encodes CASSYSRSYGYTF.

This clone was counted only a few times. This chain uses TRBV19 with TRBJ2-1; D remains unclear. Germline assignment: CDR1 LNHDA and CDR2 SQIVND (reference sequence). Trimming took 3 bases from V and 9 from J, leaving 6 bases between them. This CDR3 comprises 11 residues. The CDR3: CASSMAREQFF. The CDR3 DNA follows: TGTGCCAGTAGTATGGCTCGTGAGCAGTTCTTC.

The chain is built from TRBV11-2 and TRBJ2-7; D is unclear. Trimming cost V 5 bases and J 7 bases, with 9 bases left between them. The V gene's germline CDR1 is SGHAT and CDR2 FQNNGV. The CDR3 is 11 residues long. CDR3 in amino acids: CASSLMGEQYF. The DNA for the CDR3 is TGTGCCAGCAGCCTAATGGGAGAGCAGTACTTC.

The gene calls are TRBV7-9 and TRBJ1-1, with TRBD1 as a possible D gene (5 bases). Between the trimmed V and J ends, which lost 2 bases and 3 bases, there was a span of 16 bases. There are 16 residues in the CDR3. Germline V gives CDR1 SEHNR, CDR2 FQNEAQ (reference sequence). The CDR3 DNA follows: TGTGCCAGCAGCTTACCGATTCGGGGGGTGTACACTGAAGCTTTCTTT. Amino acid sequence: CASSLPIRGVYTEAFF.

V usage is TRBV5-8 and J usage is TRBJ2-2; D perhaps matches TRBD2 (5 bases). In germline, CDR1 is SGHTS, CDR2 YDEGEE. The CDR3 runs 14 residues. Trimming cost V 7 bases and J 2 bases, with 12 bases left between them. As DNA, the CDR3 is TGTGCCAGCCCGGACTTCCTTAACACCGGGGAGCTGTTTTTT. As protein: CASPDFLNTGELFF. The variable domain in full, with the rest retrieved from reference TRBV5-8 and TRBJ2-2, is EAGVTQSPTHLIKTRGQQATLRCSPISGHTSVYWYQQALGLGLQFLLWYDEGEERNRGNFPPRFSGRQFPNYSSELNVNALELEDSALYLCASPDFLNTGELFFGEGSRLTVL.

A few counts support this clone. The rearrangement links TRBV19 to TRBJ2-3; D unresolved. CDR3 length equals 12 residues. Germline values: CDR1 LNHDA, CDR2 SQIVND (reference sequence). Trimming took 4 bases from V and 7 from J, leaving 9 bases between them. The CDR3 DNA is TGTGCCAGTAGTACCGGGCCTTATACGCAGTATTTT. It is translated as CASSTGPYTQYF. The full variable domain, rest sourced from reference TRBV19 and TRBJ2-3, is DGGITQSPKYLFRKEGQNVTLSCEQNLNHDAMYWYRQDPGQGLRLIYYSQIVNDFQKGDIAEGYSVSREKKESFPLTVTSAQKNPTAFYLCASSTGPYTQYFGPGTRLTVL.

The rearrangement joins TRBV5-6 to TRBJ1-3; no clear D. V dropped 1 base and J dropped 0 bases, with 5 bases sitting between them. The CDR3 loop spans 14 amino acids. CDR1 and CDR2 (germline): SGHDT, YYEEEE. The CDR3 bases are TGTGCCAGCAGCTTGAGTAGCTCTGGAAACACCATATATTTT. This sequence encodes CASSLSSSGNTIYF.

This clone was observed a few times. The V and J genes are TRBV7-3 and TRBJ1-6; D is undetermined. From germline, CDR1 is SGHTA and CDR2 FQGTGA. Between the trimmed V and J ends, which lost 1 base and 10 bases, there was a span of 5 bases. The CDR3 spans 12 residues. The CDR3 DNA follows: TGTGCCAGCAGCTTAAACGGCTCACCCCTCCACTTT. Its protein product is CASSLNGSPLHF. Supplemented by reference TRBV7-3 and TRBJ1-6, the full variable domain reads GAGVSQTPSNKVTEKGKYVELRCDPISGHTALYWYRQSLGQGPEFLIYFQGTGAADDSGLPNDRFFAVRPEGSVSTLKIQRTERGDSAVYLCASSLNGSPLHFGNGTRLTVT.

This clone was seen a handful of times. The chain links TRBV5-6 to TRBJ2-5; 8 nucleotides line up with TRBD2. Germline V gives CDR1 SGHDT, CDR2 YYEEEE. There are 15 residues in the CDR3. V was clipped by 0 bases and J by 4 bases; unmatched bases: 5. The CDR3 bases are TGTGCCAGCAGCTTGGGTGGGCTAGCGGGAGAGACCCAGTACTTC. Its translation: CASSLGGLAGETQYF.

This chain joins TRBV25-1 and TRBJ2-6, with D hard to call. V was clipped by 4 bases and J by 4 bases, with 11 bases between them. The germline gives CDR1 MGHDK, CDR2 SYGVNS. CDR3 length: 15 residues. The CDR3 loop is CASSALLYGANVLTF. In DNA, the CDR3 is TGTGCCAGCAGTGCTCTTCTATACGGGGCCAACGTCCTGACTTTC.

This clone was detected only a few times. This chain joins TRBV30 and TRBJ1-5; D is possibly TRBD1 (5 bases). Germline CDR1 and CDR2: GTSNPN and SVGIG (reference sequence). The CDR3 has 15 residues. With 0 bases removed from V and 0 bases from J, the gap between germline ends came to 9 bases. CDR3 sequence (DNA): TGTGCCTGGAGTGTTGGGGCCAGTAGCAATCAGCCCCAGCATTTT. Its protein is CAWSVGASSNQPQHF.

This chain joins TRBV11-1 and TRBJ1-1, with D unclear. Trimming shortened V by 5 bases and J by 2 bases, and 12 bases separated the two germline ends. The CDR3 is 14 residues long. Germline loops: CDR1 SGHAT, CDR2 FQDESV (reference sequence). The CDR3 sequence: CASSDRTLNTEAFF. CDR3 DNA sequence: TGTGCCAGCAGCGATCGGACGCTTAACACTGAAGCTTTCTTT.

This clone was picked up a small number of times. This chain connects TRBV7-2 to TRBJ1-3; D is undetermined. The CDR3 is 15 amino acids. Per germline, CDR1 SGHTA and CDR2 FQGNSA. V lost 3 bases and J 0 bases, leaving 9 bases between the germline ends. The CDR3 sequence: CASSFGLDSGNTIYF. The CDR3 DNA sequence: TGTGCCAGCAGCTTCGGACTGGACTCTGGAAACACCATATATTTT.

V usage is TRBV28 and J usage is TRBJ1-5; 7 bases are shared with TRBD1. The CDR3 loop spans 12 amino acids. Losses at the gene ends were 8 bases for V and 7 bases for J; bases not matched to a gene: 5. CDR1 MDHEN and CDR2 SYDVKM come from the germline V gene. CDR3 nucleotides: TGTGCCAGCCGACAGGGCCTACAGCCCCAGCATTTT. Translating it yields CASRQGLQPQHF.